This T cell receptor beta chain emerged from a study of T cell responses to AZD1222 COVID-19 vaccine. Study-level background: Analyses pooled second doses at about 4 or about 12 weeks.

Measured with immunoSEQ multiplex PCR; TCRdb has only the in-frame clones, and not every one. Here the sample spans around 100,000 clones, 85% to 90% being singletons. With respect to this clone: Its specificity is not known.

General observations from the study: Spike-specific TCR breadth and depth both grew after two AZD1222 doses.

This receptor was identified in an adult in good health. Sequenced material: peripheral blood, taken on day 0 of AZD1222 vaccination.

The CDR3 DNA sequence: TGTGCCAGCAGCCCGGTGAGGGGGGCCAATGGCTACACCTTC. This translates into CASSPVRGANGYTF. This chain joins TRBV3-1 (or the pseudogene TRBV3-2) and TRBJ1-2, with D possibly TRBD1 on 6 matching bases. Germline V gene data show CDR1 as LGHDT and CDR2 as YNNKEL (reference sequence). The CDR3 is made up of 14 amino acids. With 4 bases removed from V and 6 bases from J, the gap between germline ends came to 15 bases.